Presented here are 8 T cell receptor beta chains from one specimen sequenced in a study of T cell responses to AZD1222 COVID-19 vaccine. Data came from immunoSEQ multiplex PCR; TCRdb stores just in-frame clones and leaves some out. The data contain 200,000 or so clones, 85% to 95% of them singletons. The sequencing here drew on peripheral blood, taken on day 0 of AZD1222 vaccination. These receptors were taken from an adult in good health.

In this sample, this clone turned up once. The gene calls are TRBV11-2 and TRBJ2-7; 10 nucleotides align to TRBD1. V lost 3 bases and J lost 6; bases outside the gene matches: 2. The CDR3 runs to 13 residues. Germline values: CDR1 SGHAT, CDR2 FQNNGV. CDR3 sequence reads: CASSFDRGREQYV. CDR3 in DNA: TGTGCCAGCAGCTTTGACAGGGGGCGCGAGCAGTACGTC.

The rearrangement uses TRBV29-1 and TRBJ2-1; 7 bases align to TRBD2. The junction had 6 bases not matched to a gene; V was cut back by 5 bases and J by 8 bases. Germline CDR1 SQVTM, CDR2 ANQGSEA. The CDR3 runs to 12 residues. Here the CDR3 DNA reads TGCAGCGTTAGGCGGGAGTACTATGAGCAGTTCTTC. Translation: CSVRREYYEQFF.

V is TRBV19 and J is TRBJ2-2, with TRBD2 identical over 8 bases. Germline-derived CDR1 and CDR2 are LNHDA and SQIVND (reference sequence). The CDR3 length is 16 residues. Trimming cost V 7 bases and J 2 bases; bases outside gene matches: 9. The CDR3 DNA sequence: TGTGCCAGTACCATACGGGGGGGCCTCAACACCGGGGAGCTGTTTTTT. Amino acids: CASTIRGGLNTGELFF.

This clone appeared once. The chain couples TRBV7-9 to TRBJ1-1; D is perhaps TRBD1 (5 bases). V was trimmed by 5 bases and J by 7 bases, leaving 20 bases between them. The CDR3 has 15 amino acids. The germline V gene encodes CDR1 SEHNR and CDR2 FQNEAQ (reference sequence). CDR3 in amino acids: CASSRRDGRKDEAFF. CDR3 nucleotide sequence: TGTGCCAGCAGCCGCCGGGACGGTCGAAAGGATGAAGCTTTCTTT.

This clone came up once. The chain combines TRBV5-5 with TRBJ1-1; D is unresolved. The length of the CDR3 is 13 residues. CDR1 and CDR2 from the germline V gene are SGHKS and YYEKEE (reference sequence). Trimming took off 0 bases at V and 3 bases at J, with 6 bases between the two ends. DNA of the CDR3: TGTGCCAGCAGCTTGGACAGAGACACTGAAGCTTTCTTT. It translates to CASSLDRDTEAFF.

The genes are TRBV27 and TRBJ1-5; D is uncertain. The length of the CDR3 is 16 residues. V was pared by 0 bases and J by 2 bases, with 11 bases between. The germline V gene has CDR1 MNHEY and CDR2 SMNVEV (reference sequence). CDR3 nucleotide sequence: TGTGCCAGCAGTTTATCGGCCGCTTCAGGCAATCAGCCCCAGCATTTT. It encodes CASSLSAASGNQPQHF.

The gene calls are TRBV27 and TRBJ2-7, with D possibly being TRBD2 (6 bases). Trimming removed 5 bases from V and 9 bases from J, with 20 bases in between. The germline gives CDR1 MNHEY, CDR2 SMNVEV (reference sequence). The CDR3 runs 14 residues. The CDR3 is CASSPRYHYGGQYF. As DNA, the CDR3 is TGTGCCAGCAGTCCCCGATACCACTACGGGGGGCAGTACTTC.

The CDR3 region has the DNA TGTGCCATCAGTGAGTTCGATGACAGAGCTAACTATGGCTACACCTTC. Translating it yields CAISEFDDRANYGYTF. The chain links TRBV10-3 to TRBJ1-2, with TRBD1 as a possible D gene (5 bases). The germline V gene has CDR1 ENHRY and CDR2 SYGVKD. Between the trimmed V and J ends, which lost 1 base and 0 bases, there was a span of 12 bases. This CDR3 has 16 amino acids.